This T cell receptor (beta chain) originates from a study of cytomegalovirus exposure and HLA in healthy donors. Study details: According to later analysis, the same platform produced the 100 to 150 validation and 600 to 800 first-cohort repertoires. Study findings and constraints: A few CMV-associated chains were confirmed in vitro to be specific for CMV antigens.

A word on this clone: What it binds is not known.

This CDR3 has 14 amino acids. Trimming took 6 bases from V and 1 from J; bases not matched to a gene: 2. Germline V lookup: CDR1 WNHNN, CDR2 SYGVQD (reference sequence). Measured with immunoSEQ multiplex PCR; TCRdb has only the in-frame clones, and not every one. The sample yields over 200,000 clones, nearly 90% seen once. V gene TRBV10-1 combines with J gene TRBJ2-2, with 7 bases matching TRBD2. The sequenced material came from PBMCs. This sequence was found in a woman under 30 in good health and CMV-seronegative. CDR3 nucleotides: TGCGCCAGCAGAAGGGAGGGGAACACCGGGGAGCTGTTTTTT. Protein sequence: CASRREGNTGELFF.